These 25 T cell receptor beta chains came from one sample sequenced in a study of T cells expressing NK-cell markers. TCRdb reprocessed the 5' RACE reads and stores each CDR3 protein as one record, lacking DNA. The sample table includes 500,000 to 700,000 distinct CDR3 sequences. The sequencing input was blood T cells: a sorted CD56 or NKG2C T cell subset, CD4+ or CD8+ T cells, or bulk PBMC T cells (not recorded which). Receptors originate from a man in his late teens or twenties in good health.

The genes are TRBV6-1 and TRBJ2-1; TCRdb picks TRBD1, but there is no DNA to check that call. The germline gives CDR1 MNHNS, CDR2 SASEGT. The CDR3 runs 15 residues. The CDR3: CASRLRDLNYNEQFF.

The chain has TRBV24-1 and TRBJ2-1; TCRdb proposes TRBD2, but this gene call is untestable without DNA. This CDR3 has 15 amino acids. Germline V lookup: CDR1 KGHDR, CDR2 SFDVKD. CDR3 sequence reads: CATSGRGRIDNEQFF.

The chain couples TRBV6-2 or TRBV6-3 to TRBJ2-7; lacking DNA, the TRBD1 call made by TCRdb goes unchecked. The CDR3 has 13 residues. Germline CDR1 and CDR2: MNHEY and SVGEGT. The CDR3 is CASTTPRNYEQYF.

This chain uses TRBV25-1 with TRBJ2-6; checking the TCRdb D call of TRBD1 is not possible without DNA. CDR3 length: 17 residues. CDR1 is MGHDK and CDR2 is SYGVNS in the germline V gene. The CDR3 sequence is CASSTLTGDPSANVLTF.

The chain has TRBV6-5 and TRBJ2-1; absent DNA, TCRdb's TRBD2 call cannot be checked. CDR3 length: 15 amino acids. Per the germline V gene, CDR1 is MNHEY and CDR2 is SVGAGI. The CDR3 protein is CASSPTSVQNNEQFF.

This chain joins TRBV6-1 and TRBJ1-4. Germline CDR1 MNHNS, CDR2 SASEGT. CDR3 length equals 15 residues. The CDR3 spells CASSGPGPDNEKLFF.

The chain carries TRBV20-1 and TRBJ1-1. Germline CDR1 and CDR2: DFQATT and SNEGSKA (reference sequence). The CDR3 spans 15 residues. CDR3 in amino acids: CSARDSAGPYTEAFF.

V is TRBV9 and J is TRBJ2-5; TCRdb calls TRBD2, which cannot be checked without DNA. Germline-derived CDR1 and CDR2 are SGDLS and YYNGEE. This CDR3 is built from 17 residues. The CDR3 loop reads CASSVATGDGTSGTQYF.

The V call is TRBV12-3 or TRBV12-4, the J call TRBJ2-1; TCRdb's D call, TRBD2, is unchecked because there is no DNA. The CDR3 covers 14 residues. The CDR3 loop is CASSLATGGNEQFF.

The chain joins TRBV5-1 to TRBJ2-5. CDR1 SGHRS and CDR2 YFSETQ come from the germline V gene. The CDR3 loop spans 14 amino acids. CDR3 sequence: CASSLASGDGTQYF.

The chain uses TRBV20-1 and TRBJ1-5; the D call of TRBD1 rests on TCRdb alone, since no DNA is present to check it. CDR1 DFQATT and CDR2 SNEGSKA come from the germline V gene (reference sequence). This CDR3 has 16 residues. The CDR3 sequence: CSGIWDTTNSNQPQHF.

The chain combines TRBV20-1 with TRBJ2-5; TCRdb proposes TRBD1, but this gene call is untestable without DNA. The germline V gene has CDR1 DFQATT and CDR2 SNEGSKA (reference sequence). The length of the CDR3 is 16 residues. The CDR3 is CSATQQKRTGSETQYF.

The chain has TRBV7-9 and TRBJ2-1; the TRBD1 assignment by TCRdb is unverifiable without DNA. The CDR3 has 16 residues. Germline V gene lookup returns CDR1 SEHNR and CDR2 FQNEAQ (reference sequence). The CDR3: CASSLVGGSSPNEQFF. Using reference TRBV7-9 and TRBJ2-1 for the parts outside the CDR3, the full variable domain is DTGVSQNPRHKITKRGQNVTFRCDPISEHNRLYWYRQTLGQGPEFLTYFQNEAQLEKSRLLSDRFSAERPKGSFSTLEIQRTEQGDSAMYLCASSLVGGSSPNEQFFGPGTRLTVL.

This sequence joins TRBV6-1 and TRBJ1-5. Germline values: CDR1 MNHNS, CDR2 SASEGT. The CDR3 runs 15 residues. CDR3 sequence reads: CASSSEDGGNQPQHF.

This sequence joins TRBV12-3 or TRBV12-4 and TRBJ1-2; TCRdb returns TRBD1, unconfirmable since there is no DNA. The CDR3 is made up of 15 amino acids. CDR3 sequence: CASSLRWARAYGYTF.

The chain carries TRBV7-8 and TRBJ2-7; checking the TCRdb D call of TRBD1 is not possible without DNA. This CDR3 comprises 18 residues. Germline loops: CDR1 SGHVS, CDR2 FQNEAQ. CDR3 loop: CASSLLGTATSLSYEQYF.

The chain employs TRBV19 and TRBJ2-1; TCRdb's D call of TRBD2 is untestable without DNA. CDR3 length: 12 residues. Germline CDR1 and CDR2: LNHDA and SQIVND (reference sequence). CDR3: CASMGTRAEQFF.

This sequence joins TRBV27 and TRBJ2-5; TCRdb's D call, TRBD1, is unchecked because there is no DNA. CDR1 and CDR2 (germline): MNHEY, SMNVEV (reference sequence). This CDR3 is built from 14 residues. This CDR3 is CASSSLDSQETQYF.

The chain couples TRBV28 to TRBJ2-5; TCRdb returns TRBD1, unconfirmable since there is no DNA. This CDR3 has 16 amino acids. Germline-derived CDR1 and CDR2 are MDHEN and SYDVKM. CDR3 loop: CASSSRTGAERETQYF.

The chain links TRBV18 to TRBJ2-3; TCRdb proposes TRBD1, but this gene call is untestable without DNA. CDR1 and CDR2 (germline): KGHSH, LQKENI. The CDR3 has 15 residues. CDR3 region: CASSRTVASTDTQYF.

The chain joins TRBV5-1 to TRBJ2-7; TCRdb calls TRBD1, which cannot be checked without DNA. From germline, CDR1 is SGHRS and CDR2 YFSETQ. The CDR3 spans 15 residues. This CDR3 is CASSPGQMNSYEQYF.

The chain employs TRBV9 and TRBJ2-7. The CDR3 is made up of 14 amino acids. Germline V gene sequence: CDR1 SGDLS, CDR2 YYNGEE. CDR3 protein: CASSVGRSSYEQYF.

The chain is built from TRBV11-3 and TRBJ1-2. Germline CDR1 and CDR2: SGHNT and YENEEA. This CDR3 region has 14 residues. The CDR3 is CASSDFKRGYGYTF. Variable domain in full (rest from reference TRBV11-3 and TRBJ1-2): EAGVVQSPRYKIIEKKQPVAFWCNPISGHNTLYWYLQNLGQGPELLIRYENEEAVDDSQLPKDRFSAERLKGVDSTLKIQPAELGDSAVYLCASSDFKRGYGYTFGSGTRLTVV.

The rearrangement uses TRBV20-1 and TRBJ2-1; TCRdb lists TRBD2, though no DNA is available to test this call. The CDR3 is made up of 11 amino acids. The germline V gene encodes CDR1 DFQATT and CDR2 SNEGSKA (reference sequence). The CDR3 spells CSARDKDWQFF.

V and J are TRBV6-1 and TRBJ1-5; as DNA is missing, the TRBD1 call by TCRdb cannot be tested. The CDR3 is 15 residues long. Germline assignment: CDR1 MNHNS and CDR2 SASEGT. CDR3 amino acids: CASSGDRVGNQPQHF.